This TCR beta chain was observed in a study of cytomegalovirus exposure and HLA in healthy donors. This clone is a singleton in its sample. Its antigen is unknown. These donors were members of the roughly 120-subject validation cohort, a group separate from the roughly 670-subject first cohort. The V gene end was trimmed by 3 bases and the J gene end by 4 bases; junction bases not matched to a gene: 8. CDR1 and CDR2 from the germline V gene are SGHDT and YYEEEE. The length of the CDR3 is 15 residues. General study points: In a later analysis, first-cohort TCR clusters were found to tend to co-occur in the 130 or so validation repertoires. Testing in vitro showed a few CMV-associated chains specific for CMV antigens. The authors enumerated under 200 TCR beta chains as linked to cytomegalovirus.

Produced via immunoSEQ multiplex PCR; TCRdb's table is partial and in-frame only. The sample holds 120,000 to 150,000 clones, 87% seen once. What was sequenced was PBMCs. The J gene is TRBJ1-2, the V gene TRBV5-6; 8 nucleotides align to TRBD1. The TCR originated in a man between 18 and 35 years old in good health and CMV-seropositive. This chain's CDR3 is CASSSTDRGLYGYTF. In nucleotides, the CDR3 is TGTGCCAGCAGCTCTACTGACAGGGGCCTCTATGGCTACACCTTC.